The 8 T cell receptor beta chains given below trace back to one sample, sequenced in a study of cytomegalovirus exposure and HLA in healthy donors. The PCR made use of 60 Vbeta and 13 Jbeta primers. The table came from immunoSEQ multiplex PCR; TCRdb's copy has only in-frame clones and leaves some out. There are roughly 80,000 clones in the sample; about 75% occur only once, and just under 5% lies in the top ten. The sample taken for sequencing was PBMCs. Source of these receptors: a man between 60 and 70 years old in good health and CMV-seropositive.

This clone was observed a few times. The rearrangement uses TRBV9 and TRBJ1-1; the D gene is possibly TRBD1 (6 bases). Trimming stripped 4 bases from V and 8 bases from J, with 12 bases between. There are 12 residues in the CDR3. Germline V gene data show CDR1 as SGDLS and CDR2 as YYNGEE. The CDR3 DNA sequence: TGTGCCAGCAGCCGACAGGAAGCCGAAGCTTTCTTT. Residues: CASSRQEAEAFF.

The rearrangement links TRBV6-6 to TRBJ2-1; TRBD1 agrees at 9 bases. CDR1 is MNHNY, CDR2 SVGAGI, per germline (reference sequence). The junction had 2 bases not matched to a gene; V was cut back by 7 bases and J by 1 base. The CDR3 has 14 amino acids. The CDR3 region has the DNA TGTGCCAGCACCGGGACAGGGTCCTACAATGAGCAGTTCTTC. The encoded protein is CASTGTGSYNEQFF.

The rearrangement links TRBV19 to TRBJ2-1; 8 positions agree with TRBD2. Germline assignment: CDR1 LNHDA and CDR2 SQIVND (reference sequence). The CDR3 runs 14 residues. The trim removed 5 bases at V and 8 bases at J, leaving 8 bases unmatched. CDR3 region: CASSPDETSDEQFF. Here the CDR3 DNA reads TGTGCCAGTAGTCCCGATGAGACTAGCGATGAGCAGTTCTTC.

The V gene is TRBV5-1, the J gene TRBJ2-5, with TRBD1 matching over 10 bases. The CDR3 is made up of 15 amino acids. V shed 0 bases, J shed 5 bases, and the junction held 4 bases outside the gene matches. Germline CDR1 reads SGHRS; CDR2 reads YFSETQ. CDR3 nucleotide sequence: TGCGCCAGCAGCTTGGGACAGGGGGCGCGTGAGACCCAGTACTTC. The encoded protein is CASSLGQGARETQYF.

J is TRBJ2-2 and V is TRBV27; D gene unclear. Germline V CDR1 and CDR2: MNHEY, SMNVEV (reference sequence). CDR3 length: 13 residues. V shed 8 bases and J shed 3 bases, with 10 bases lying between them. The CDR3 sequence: CASGERYTGELFF. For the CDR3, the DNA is TGTGCCAGCGGAGAACGGTACACCGGGGAGCTGTTTTTT.

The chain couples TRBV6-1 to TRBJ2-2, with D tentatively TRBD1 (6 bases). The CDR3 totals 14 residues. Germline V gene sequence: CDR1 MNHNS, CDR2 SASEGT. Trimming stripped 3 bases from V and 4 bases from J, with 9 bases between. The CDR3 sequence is CASSDQGPTGELFF. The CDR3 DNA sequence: TGTGCCAGCAGTGACCAGGGGCCCACCGGGGAGCTGTTTTTT.

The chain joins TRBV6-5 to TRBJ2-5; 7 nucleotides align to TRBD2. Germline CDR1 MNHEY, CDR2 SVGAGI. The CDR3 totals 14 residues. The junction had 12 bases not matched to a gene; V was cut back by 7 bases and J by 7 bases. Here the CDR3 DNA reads TGTGCCAGCATCACCAGTAGCGGCGGGGGGACCCAGTACTTC. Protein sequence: CASITSSGGGTQYF.

This chain's CDR3 is CASSDFGDNENQPQHF. In DNA, the CDR3 is TGTGCCAGCAGTGACTTCGGGGACAACGAAAATCAGCCCCAGCATTTT. This rearrangement joins TRBV2 to TRBJ1-5; weak D call: TRBD1 (6 bases). Trimming pared 3 bases from V and 4 bases from J, leaving 16 bases between. Germline CDR1 is SNHLY and CDR2 is FYNNEI. This CDR3 spans 16 amino acids.